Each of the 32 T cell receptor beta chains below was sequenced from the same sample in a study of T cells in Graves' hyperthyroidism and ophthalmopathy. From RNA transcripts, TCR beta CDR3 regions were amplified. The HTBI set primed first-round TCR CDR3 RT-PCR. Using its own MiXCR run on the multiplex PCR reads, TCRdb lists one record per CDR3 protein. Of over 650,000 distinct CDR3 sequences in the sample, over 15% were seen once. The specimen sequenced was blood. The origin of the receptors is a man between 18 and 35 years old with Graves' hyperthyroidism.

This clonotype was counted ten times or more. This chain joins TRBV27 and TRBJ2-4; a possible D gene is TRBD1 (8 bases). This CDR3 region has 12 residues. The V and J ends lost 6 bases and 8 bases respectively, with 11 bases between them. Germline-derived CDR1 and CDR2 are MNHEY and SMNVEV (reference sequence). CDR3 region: CASRQGGDIQYF. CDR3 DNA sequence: TGTGCCAGCAGACAGGGGGGGGACATTCAGTACTTC.

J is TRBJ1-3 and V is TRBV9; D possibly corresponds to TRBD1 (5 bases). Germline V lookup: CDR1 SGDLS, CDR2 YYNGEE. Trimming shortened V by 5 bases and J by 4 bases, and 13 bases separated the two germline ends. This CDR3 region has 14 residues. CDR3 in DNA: TGTGCCAGCAGTCTGCGGGGGGAAGGAAACACCATATATTTT. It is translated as CASSLRGEGNTIYF. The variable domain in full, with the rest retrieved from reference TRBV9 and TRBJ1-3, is DSGVTQTPKHLITATGQRVTLRCSPRSGDLSVYWYQQSLDQGLQFLIQYYNGEERAKGNILERFSAQQFPDLHSELNLSSLELGDSALYFCASSLRGEGNTIYFGEGSWLTVV.

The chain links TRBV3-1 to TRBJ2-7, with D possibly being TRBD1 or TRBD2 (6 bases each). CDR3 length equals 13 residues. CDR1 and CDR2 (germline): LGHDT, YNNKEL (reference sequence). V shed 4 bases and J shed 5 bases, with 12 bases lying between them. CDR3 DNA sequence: TGTGCCAGCAGCCTCGGGGGCGAGGACGAGCAGTACTTC. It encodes CASSLGGEDEQYF.

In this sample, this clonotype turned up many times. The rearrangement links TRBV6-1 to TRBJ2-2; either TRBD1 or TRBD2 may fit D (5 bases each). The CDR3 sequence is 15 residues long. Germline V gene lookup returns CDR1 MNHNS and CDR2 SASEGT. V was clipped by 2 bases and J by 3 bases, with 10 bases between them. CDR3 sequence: CASSEFSGHTGELFF. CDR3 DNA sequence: TGTGCCAGCAGTGAATTTTCGGGGCACACCGGGGAGCTGTTTTTT.

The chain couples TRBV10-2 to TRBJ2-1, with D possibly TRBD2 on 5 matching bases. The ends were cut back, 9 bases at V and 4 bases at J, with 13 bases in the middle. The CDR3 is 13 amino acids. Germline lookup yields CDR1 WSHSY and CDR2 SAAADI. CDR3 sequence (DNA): TGCGCCAGTACGGGTAGCGCTTACAATGAGCAGTTCTTC. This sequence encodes CASTGSAYNEQFF.

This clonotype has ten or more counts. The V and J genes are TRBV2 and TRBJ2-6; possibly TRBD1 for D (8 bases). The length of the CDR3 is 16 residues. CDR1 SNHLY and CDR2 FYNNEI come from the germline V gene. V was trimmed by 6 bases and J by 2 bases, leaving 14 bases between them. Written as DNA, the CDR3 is TGTGCCAGCAGCAGACAGGGGACTACTGGGGCCAACGTCCTGACTTTC. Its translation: CASSRQGTTGANVLTF.

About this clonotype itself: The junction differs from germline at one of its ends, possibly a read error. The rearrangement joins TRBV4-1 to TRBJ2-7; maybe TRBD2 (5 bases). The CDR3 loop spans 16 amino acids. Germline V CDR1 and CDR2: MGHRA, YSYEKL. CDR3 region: CASGQGYGGPGHEQYF. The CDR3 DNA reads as TGTGCCAGCGGCCAAGGTTACGGTGGGCCGGGCCACGAGCAGTACTTC.

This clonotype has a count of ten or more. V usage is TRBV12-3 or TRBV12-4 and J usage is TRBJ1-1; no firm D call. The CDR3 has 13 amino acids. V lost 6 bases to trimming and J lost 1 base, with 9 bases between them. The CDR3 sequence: CASRPTWNTEAFF. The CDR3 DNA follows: TGTGCCAGCAGGCCTACCTGGAACACTGAAGCTTTCTTT.

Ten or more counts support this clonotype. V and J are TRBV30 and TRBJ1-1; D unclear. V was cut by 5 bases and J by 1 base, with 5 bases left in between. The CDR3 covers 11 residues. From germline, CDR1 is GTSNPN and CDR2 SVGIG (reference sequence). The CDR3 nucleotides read TGTGCCTGGGGGCGGAACACTGAAGCTTTCTTT. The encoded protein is CAWGRNTEAFF.

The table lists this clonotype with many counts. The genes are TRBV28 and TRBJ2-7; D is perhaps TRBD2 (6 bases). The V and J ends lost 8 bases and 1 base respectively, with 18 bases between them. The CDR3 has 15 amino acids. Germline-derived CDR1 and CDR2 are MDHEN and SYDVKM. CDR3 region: CASGQIGSTSYEQYF. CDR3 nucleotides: TGTGCCAGCGGCCAAATCGGGAGTACTTCCTACGAGCAGTACTTC. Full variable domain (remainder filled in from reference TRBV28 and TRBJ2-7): DVKVTQSSRYLVKRTGEKVFLECVQDMDHENMFWYRQDPGLGLRLIYFSYDVKMKEKGDIPEGYSVSREKKERFSLILESASTNQTSMYLCASGQIGSTSYEQYFGPGTRLTVT.

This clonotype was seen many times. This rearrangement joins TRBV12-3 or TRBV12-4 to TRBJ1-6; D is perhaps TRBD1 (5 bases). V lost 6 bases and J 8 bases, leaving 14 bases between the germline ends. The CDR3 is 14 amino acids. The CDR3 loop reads CASSGHSRDSPLHF. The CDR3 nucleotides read TGTGCCAGCAGCGGACACTCCCGGGATTCACCCCTCCACTTT.

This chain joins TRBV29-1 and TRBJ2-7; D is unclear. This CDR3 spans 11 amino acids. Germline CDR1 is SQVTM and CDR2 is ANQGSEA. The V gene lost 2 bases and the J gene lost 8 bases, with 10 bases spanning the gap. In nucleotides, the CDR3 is TGCAGCGTTGAAAATGGACCCAAGCAGTACTTC. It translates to CSVENGPKQYF.

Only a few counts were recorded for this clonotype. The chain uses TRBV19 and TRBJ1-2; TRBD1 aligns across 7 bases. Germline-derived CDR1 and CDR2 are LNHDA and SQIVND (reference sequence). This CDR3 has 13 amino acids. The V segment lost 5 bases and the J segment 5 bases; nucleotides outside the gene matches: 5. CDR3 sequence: CASSARGRYGYTF. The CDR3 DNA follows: TGTGCCAGTAGTGCCAGGGGGAGGTATGGCTACACCTTC. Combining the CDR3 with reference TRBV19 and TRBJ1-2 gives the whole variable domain DGGITQSPKYLFRKEGQNVTLSCEQNLNHDAMYWYRQDPGQGLRLIYYSQIVNDFQKGDIAEGYSVSREKKESFPLTVTSAQKNPTAFYLCASSARGRYGYTFGSGTRLTVV.

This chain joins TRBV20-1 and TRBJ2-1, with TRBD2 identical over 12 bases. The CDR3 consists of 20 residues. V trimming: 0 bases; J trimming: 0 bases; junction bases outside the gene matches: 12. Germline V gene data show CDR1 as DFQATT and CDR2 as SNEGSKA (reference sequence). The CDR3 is CSARDRRTSGITRSYNEQFF. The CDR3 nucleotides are TGCAGTGCTAGAGATCGGAGGACTAGCGGGATCACTCGCTCCTACAATGAGCAGTTCTTC.

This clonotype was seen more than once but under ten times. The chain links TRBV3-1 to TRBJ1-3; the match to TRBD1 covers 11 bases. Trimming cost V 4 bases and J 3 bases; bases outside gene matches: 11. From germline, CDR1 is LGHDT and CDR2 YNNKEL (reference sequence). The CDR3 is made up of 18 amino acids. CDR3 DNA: TGTGCCAGCAGCCGTTCCACCGGGACAGGGGGATATGGAAACACCATATATTTT. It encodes CASSRSTGTGGYGNTIYF.

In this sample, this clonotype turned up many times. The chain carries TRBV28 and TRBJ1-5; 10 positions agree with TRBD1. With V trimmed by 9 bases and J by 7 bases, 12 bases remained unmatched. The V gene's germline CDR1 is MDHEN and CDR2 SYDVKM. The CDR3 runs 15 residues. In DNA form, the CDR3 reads TGTGCCAGTCATTCCGGGACAGGGGAGATACAGCCCCAGCATTTT. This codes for CASHSGTGEIQPQHF.

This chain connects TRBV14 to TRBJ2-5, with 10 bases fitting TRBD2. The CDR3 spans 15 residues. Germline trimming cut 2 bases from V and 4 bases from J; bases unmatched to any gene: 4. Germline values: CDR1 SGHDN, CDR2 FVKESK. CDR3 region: CASSQLAGELETQYF. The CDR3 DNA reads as TGTGCCAGCAGCCAACTAGCGGGAGAGCTAGAGACCCAGTACTTC.

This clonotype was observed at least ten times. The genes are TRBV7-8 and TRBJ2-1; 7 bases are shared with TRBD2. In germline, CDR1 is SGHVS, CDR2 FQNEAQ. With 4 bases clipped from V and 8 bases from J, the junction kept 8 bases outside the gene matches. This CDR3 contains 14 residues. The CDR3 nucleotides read TGTGCCAGCAGCTCAGACAGCGGGATATATGAGCAGTTCTTC. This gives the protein CASSSDSGIYEQFF. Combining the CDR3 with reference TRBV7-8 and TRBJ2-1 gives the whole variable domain GAGVSQSPRYKVAKRGQDVALRCDPISGHVSLFWYQQALGQGPEFLTYFQNEAQLDKSGLPSDRFFAERPEGSVSTLKIQRTQQEDSAVYLCASSSDSGIYEQFFGPGTRLTVL.

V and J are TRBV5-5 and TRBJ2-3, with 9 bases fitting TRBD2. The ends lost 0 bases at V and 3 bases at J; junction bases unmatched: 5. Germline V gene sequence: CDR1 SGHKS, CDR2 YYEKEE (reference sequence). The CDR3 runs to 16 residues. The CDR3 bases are TGTGCCAGCAGCTTGGTGTCGCTAGCGGGGACAGATACGCAGTATTTT. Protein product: CASSLVSLAGTDTQYF.

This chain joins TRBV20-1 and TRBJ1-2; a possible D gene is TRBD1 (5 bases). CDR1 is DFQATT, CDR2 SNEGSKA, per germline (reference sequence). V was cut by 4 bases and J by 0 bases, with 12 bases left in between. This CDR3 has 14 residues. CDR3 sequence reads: CSATDTGANYGYTF. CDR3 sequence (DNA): TGCAGTGCTACGGACACGGGCGCTAACTATGGCTACACCTTC.

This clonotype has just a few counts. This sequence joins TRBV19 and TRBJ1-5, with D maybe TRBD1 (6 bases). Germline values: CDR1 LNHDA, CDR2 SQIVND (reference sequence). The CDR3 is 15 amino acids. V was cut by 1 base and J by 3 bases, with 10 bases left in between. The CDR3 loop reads CASSIGGQNNQPQHF. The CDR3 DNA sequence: TGTGCCAGTAGTATAGGAGGACAGAACAATCAGCCCCAGCATTTT.

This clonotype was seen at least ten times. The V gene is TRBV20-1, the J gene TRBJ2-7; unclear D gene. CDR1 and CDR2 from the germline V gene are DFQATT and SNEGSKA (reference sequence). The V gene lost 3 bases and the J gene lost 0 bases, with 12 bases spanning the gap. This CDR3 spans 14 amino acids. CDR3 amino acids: CSARPRSSSYEQYF. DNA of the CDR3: TGCAGTGCTAGGCCCCGCAGTAGCTCCTACGAGCAGTACTTC.

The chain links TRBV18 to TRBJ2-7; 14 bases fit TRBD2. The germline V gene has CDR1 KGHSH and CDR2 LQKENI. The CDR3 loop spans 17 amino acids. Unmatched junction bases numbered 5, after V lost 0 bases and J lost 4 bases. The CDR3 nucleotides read TGTGCCAGCTCACCACCGGGGACTAGCGGGAGTATATACGAGCAGTACTTC. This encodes CASSPPGTSGSIYEQYF.

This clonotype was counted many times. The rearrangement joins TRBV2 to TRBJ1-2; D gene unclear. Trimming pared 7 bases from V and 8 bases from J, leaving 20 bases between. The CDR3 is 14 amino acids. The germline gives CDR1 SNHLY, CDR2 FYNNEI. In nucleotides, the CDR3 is TGTGCCAGCAATCCCCTGCGCAGTGGTAAAGGCTACACCTTC. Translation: CASNPLRSGKGYTF.

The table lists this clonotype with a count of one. The CDR3 protein is CASSLAETALQFF. CDR3 sequence (DNA): TGTGCCAGCAGCTTAGCGGAGACAGCCTTGCAGTTCTTC. This chain links TRBV7-9 with TRBJ2-1; weak D call: TRBD1 (5 bases). Germline V CDR1 and CDR2: SEHNR, FQNEAQ (reference sequence). The V and J ends lost 0 bases and 12 bases respectively, with 12 bases between them. The CDR3 runs to 13 residues.

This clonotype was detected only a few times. The CDR3 nucleotides are TGTGCCAGCAGCTTGGCCGGGTACGGGACAGGGAGAGAGACCCAGTACTTC. Its translation: CASSLAGYGTGRETQYF. The chain carries TRBV5-6 and TRBJ2-5; 9 nucleotides match TRBD1. With 0 bases clipped from V and 4 bases from J, the junction kept 10 bases outside the gene matches. Germline values: CDR1 SGHDT, CDR2 YYEEEE. This CDR3 has 17 residues.

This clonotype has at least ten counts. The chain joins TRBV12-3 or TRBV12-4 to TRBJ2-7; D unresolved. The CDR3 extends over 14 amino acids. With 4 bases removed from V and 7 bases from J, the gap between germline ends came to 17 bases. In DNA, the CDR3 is TGTGCCAGCAGTTCCCCCGCGGCCTCTGTTGAGCAGTACTTC. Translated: CASSSPAASVEQYF.

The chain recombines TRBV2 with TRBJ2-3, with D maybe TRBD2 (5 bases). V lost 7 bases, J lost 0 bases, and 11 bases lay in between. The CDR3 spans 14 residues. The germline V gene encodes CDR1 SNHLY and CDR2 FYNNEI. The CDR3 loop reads CASIDGESTDTQYF. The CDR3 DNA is TGTGCCAGCATCGACGGGGAAAGCACAGATACGCAGTATTTT. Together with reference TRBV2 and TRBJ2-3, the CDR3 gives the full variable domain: EPEVTQTPSHQVTQMGQEVILRCVPISNHLYFYWYRQILGQKVEFLVSFYNNEISEKSEIFDDQFSVERPDGSNFTLKIRSTKLEDSAMYFCASIDGESTDTQYFGPGTRLTVL.

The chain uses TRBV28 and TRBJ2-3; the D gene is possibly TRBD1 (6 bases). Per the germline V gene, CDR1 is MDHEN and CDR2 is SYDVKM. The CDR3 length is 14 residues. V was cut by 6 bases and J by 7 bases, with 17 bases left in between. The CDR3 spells CASRGGRAGNTQYF. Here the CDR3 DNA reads TGTGCCAGCAGAGGGGGACGGGCAGGGAATACGCAGTATTTT.

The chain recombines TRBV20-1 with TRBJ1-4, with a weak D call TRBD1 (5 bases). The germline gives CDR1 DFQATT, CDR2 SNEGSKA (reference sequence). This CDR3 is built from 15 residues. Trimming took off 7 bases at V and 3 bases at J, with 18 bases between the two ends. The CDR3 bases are TGCAGTGTCCTCAGGGATTGGTTCGCTAATGAAAAACTGTTTTTT. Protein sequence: CSVLRDWFANEKLFF.

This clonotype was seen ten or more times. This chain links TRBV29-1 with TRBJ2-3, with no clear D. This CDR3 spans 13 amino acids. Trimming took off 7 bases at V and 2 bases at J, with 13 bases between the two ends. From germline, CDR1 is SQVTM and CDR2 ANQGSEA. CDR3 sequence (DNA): TGCAGCGGATCGGGCTCCCTCACAGATACGCAGTATTTT. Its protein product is CSGSGSLTDTQYF.

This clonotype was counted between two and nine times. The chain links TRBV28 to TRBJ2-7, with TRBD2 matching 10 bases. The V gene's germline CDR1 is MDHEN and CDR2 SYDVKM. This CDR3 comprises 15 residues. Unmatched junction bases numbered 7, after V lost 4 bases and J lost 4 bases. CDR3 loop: CASSSPSGRTYEQYF. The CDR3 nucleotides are TGTGCCAGCAGTTCCCCTAGCGGGAGAACGTACGAGCAGTACTTC.